The rows below give T cell receptor beta chains drawn from one sample of a study of shared clonotypes between healthy human individuals. Sequencing used immunoSEQ multiplex PCR; TCRdb keeps in-frame clones, though not all of them. Here the sample spans fewer than 1 million clones, 90% to 97% being singletons. Sequenced material: naive CD8+ T cells sorted from blood. These receptors came from a man aged 30 to 39 in good health. Each CDR3 is given with its conserved first and last residue. A D gene is named only where the DNA matches it firmly.

TGTGCCAGCATCAGGGCTTACGAGCAGTACTTC,CASIRAYEQYF,TRBV2,TRBJ2-7,.
TGTGCCAGCAGTGACGAGGGATGGCAGCCCCAGCATTTT,CASSDEGWQPQHF,TRBV6-1,TRBJ1-5,.
TGTGCCACCAGCAGAGTGCGGGGCCCCTACAATGAGCAGTTCTTC,CATSRVRGPYNEQFF,TRBV15,TRBJ2-1,.
TGTGCCAGCTCACCACCTTCTGAAGAGACCCAGTACTTC,CASSPPSEETQYF,TRBV18,TRBJ2-5,.
TGTGCCAGCAGTTTATCGCCTAGCGGGTACAATGAGCAGTTCTTC,CASSLSPSGYNEQFF,TRBV27,TRBJ2-1,TRBD2
TGTGCCAGCAAATTAGACAGGGGTAGCAATCAGCCCCAGCATTTT,CASKLDRGSNQPQHF,TRBV6-6,TRBJ1-5,TRBD1
TGTGCCAGCAGGTTCCCGACTAGCGACTACGAGCAGTACTTC,CASRFPTSDYEQYF,TRBV6-1,TRBJ2-7,TRBD2
TGTGCCAGCAGTGATCGCGGGGGGGACCAGCCCCAGCATTTT,CASSDRGGDQPQHF,TRBV2,TRBJ1-5,.
TGTGCCAGCAGTCCCGGACAGGGGGGGAACGAGCAGTACTTC,CASSPGQGGNEQYF,TRBV6-5,TRBJ2-7,TRBD1
TGTGCCAGCAGCGCCGCGGACAGTCCCTACGAGCAGTACTTC,CASSAADSPYEQYF,TRBV9,TRBJ2-7,.